A selection of T cell receptor beta chains follows, all from one sample in a study of blood T cell repertoires in COVID-19. Produced via immunoSEQ multiplex PCR; TCRdb's table is partial and in-frame only. Among roughly 200,000 clones, about 91% were seen once, and the ten largest hold more than 1.4%. Sequenced sample: peripheral blood. These receptors came from a man younger than 30 with active or convalescent COVID-19. CDR3s include the opening cysteine and the closing phenylalanine or tryptophan. Fields, in order: D gene, V gene, clone size, J gene, CDR3 DNA, CDR3 protein. D genes are given only for firm matches. Clone size appears in some rows only: once, few, many, or a class for an expanded clone.

-	TRBV5-1	-	TRBJ2-3	TGCGCCAGCAGCTTGGAGGGGGACACAGATACGCAGTATTTT	CASSLEGDTDTQYF
-	TRBV19	-	TRBJ1-2	TGTGCCAGTAGTAAACAGGATAGTGGCTACACCTTC	CASSKQDSGYTF
-	TRBV30	-	TRBJ1-1	TGTGCCTGGAGTCCTCCATCATCACTGGCTGAAGCTTTCTTT	CAWSPPSSLAEAFF
TRBD2	TRBV7-8	-	TRBJ2-3	TGTGCCAGCAGCGTCCGTACTAGCGGGAGATACACAGATACGCAGTATTTT	CASSVRTSGRYTDTQYF
TRBD1	TRBV5-5	once	TRBJ1-2	TGTGCCAGCAGCCAGGGGACAGCGCTATCCTATGGCTACACCTTC	CASSQGTALSYGYTF
-	TRBV6-2/TRBV6-3	-	TRBJ2-7	TGTGCCAGCAGTTCCCCAAAGGCCAGCGGCTACGAGCAGTACTTC	CASSSPKASGYEQYF
-	TRBV10-3	once	TRBJ2-7	TGTGCCATCAGTGATGACAGGAGCTCCTACGAGCAGTACTTC	CAISDDRSSYEQYF
TRBD2	TRBV9	-	TRBJ2-3	TGTGCCAGCAGCGCGCCCCCGGGACTAGCGGGACTAGATACGCAGTATTTT	CASSAPPGLAGLDTQYF
TRBD1	TRBV28	-	TRBJ2-1	TGTGCCAGCAGCTCGACGGGACAGGACAATGAGCAGTTCTTC	CASSSTGQDNEQFF
TRBD1	TRBV7-9	once	TRBJ2-7	TGTGCCAGCAGCTTAGGTCAGGGGGCGCACCACGAGCAGTACTTC	CASSLGQGAHHEQYF
TRBD2	TRBV7-2	-	TRBJ2-1	TGTGCCAGCAGCTTCAGTAGCGGGAGTGGGAATGAGCAGTTCTTC	CASSFSSGSGNEQFF
TRBD1	TRBV10-2	-	TRBJ2-7	TGCGCCAGCAGTGAGTCGCGACAGGGGGTCTCCGAGCAGTACTTC	CASSESRQGVSEQYF
TRBD1	TRBV19	-	TRBJ2-6	TGTGCCAGTAGTGGGTCGACAGGGACTGGGGCCAACGTCCTGACTTTC	CASSGSTGTGANVLTF
TRBD2	TRBV7-8	-	TRBJ2-3	TGTGCCAGCAGCTTAGCCGTAGCGGGATCAACAGATACGCAGTATTTT	CASSLAVAGSTDTQYF
TRBD1	TRBV7-2	-	TRBJ2-4	TGTGCCAGCAGCTTCACTGGACAGGGGTGGTCGAACATTCAGTACTTC	CASSFTGQGWSNIQYF
TRBD2	TRBV6-2/TRBV6-3	-	TRBJ2-1	TGTGCCAGCAGTTATCGTCTAGCGGCCTACAATGAGCAGTTCTTC	CASSYRLAAYNEQFF
-	TRBV28	-	TRBJ2-1	TGTGCCAGCAGAGGACTCCAGTCCTACAATGAGCAGTTCTTC	CASRGLQSYNEQFF
TRBD2	TRBV5-1	once	TRBJ2-3	TGCGCCAGCAGCGCTGGACTAGCGGGCGGACCCACAGATACGCAGTATTTT	CASSAGLAGGPTDTQYF
-	TRBV4-1	-	TRBJ2-4	TGCGCCAGCAGCCAAGTTCGATCGGACATTCAGTACTTC	CASSQVRSDIQYF
-	TRBV19	-	TRBJ1-5	TGTGCCAGTAGGGCCCAGAATCTTAACAATCAGCCCCAGCATTTT	CASRAQNLNNQPQHF
-	TRBV3-1/TRBV3-2	-	TRBJ1-1	TGTGCCAGCAGAAGGGAGGGGGGCACTGAAGCTTTCTTT	CASRREGGTEAFF
-	TRBV3-1/TRBV3-2	-	TRBJ2-3	TGTGCCAGCAGCCAACGACAGCCTAGCACAGATACGCAGTATTTT	CASSQRQPSTDTQYF
-	TRBV3-1/TRBV3-2	-	TRBJ2-5	TGTGCCAGCAGCCAAGATCGTCCACTAGCCCGCCAAGAGACCCAGTACTTC	CASSQDRPLARQETQYF
TRBD2	TRBV11-2	-	TRBJ2-2	TGTGCCAGCAGCTTAGCTGTCGGACTAGCGGGATCGGTCACCGGGGAGCTGTTTTTT	CASSLAVGLAGSVTGELFF
-	TRBV7-3	-	TRBJ1-2	TGTGCCAGCGCCATGGCGGGGGACGGGCTCTATGGCTACACCTTC	CASAMAGDGLYGYTF
-	TRBV28	-	TRBJ1-1	TGTGCCAGCAGTTTTATAAACACTGAAGCTTTCTTT	CASSFINTEAFF
TRBD1	TRBV28	once	TRBJ2-7	TGTGCCAGCAGCATTGGCCGGCGACAGGGCTACGAGCAGTACTTC	CASSIGRRQGYEQYF
-	TRBV29-1	-	TRBJ1-1	TGCAGTTCGTTTCTGGCCGAGGGCACTGAAGCTTTCTTT	CSSFLAEGTEAFF
-	TRBV6-5	-	TRBJ1-2	TGTGCCAGCATGGAAAGGGAGGGTCTTAACTATGGCTACACCTTC	CASMEREGLNYGYTF
TRBD1	TRBV28	-	TRBJ2-7	TGTGCCAGCAGTCCCTGGGACAGCTCCTACGAGCAGTACTTC	CASSPWDSSYEQYF
-	TRBV18	-	TRBJ1-2	TGTGCCAGCTCACCAAAGGAAGCCGGGACAAATGGCTACACCTTC	CASSPKEAGTNGYTF
-	TRBV6-1	few	TRBJ2-4	TGTGCCAGCAGTGAAGTTGAAGGGAAACCTCTGGGGCCAAAAAACATTCAGTACTTC	CASSEVEGKPLGPKNIQYF
TRBD2	TRBV7-6	once	TRBJ2-3	TGTGCCAGCAGCTTAGCAGCGGGAGGGCCCACAGATACGCAGTATTTT	CASSLAAGGPTDTQYF
TRBD2	TRBV6-5	-	TRBJ2-3	TGTGCCAGCAACACCAGGACTAGCGGGTGGGATACGCAGTATTTT	CASNTRTSGWDTQYF
-	TRBV29-1	once	TRBJ2-1	TGCAGCGTTGAAGGGACAGTCCCCCGCGGGTTCTTC	CSVEGTVPRGFF
TRBD2	TRBV20-1	-	TRBJ2-5	TGCAGTGCTAGTAGCGGGAGGATTGGGGAGACCCAGTACTTC	CSASSGRIGETQYF
-	TRBV6-5	-	TRBJ2-7	TGTGCCAGCAGCCCCCCCCGGGGAGAGCAGTACTTC	CASSPPRGEQYF
-	TRBV25-1	-	TRBJ2-5	TGTGCCGTCGGGGAGACCCAGTACTTC	CAVGETQYF
TRBD1	TRBV5-1	-	TRBJ2-5	TGCGCCAGCAGCTTGGAGGGACAGGGGACGGGGGAGACCCAGTACTTC	CASSLEGQGTGETQYF
-	TRBV11-3	few	TRBJ2-2	TGTGCCAGCAGCTTAGTAGGCGGGACCCATCACACCGGGGAGCTGTTTTTT	CASSLVGGTHHTGELFF
-	TRBV6-5	-	TRBJ1-1	TGTGCCAGCAGACAGATGAACACTGAAGCTTTCTTT	CASRQMNTEAFF
-	TRBV7-2	-	TRBJ2-3	TGTGCCAGCAGCCAGGGCAGGGCTTCTGATACGCAGTATTTT	CASSQGRASDTQYF
TRBD1	TRBV5-1	few	TRBJ2-5	TGCGCCAGCAGCTTGGACGGACAGGGGGTCGGAGAGACCCAGTACTTC	CASSLDGQGVGETQYF
-	TRBV9	-	TRBJ1-2	TGTGCCAGCAGCGTAGGTGTAGCCGTCTATGGCTACACCTTC	CASSVGVAVYGYTF
-	TRBV28	once	TRBJ1-3	TGTGCCAGCAGTTATAGCCGTGGAAACACCATATATTTT	CASSYSRGNTIYF
-	TRBV19	-	TRBJ1-6	TGTGCCAGTAGTTCCGGGACAACCTATAATTCACCCCTCCACTTT	CASSSGTTYNSPLHF
-	TRBV28	once	TRBJ1-2	TGTGCCAGCAGGGGAAACAGGGTTGAATATGGCTACACCTTC	CASRGNRVEYGYTF
-	TRBV7-9	-	TRBJ1-4	TGTGCCAGCAGCTGGGGCTTGGATGAAAAACTGTTTTTT	CASSWGLDEKLFF
TRBD2	TRBV11-2	-	TRBJ2-3	TGTGCCAGCAGCTTAGGTGAGCGGGAGCCGCAGTATTTT	CASSLGEREPQYF
-	TRBV6-5	-	TRBJ1-1	TGTGCCAGCAGTTACTCCGAGCCGGGTATCACTGAAGCTTTCTTT	CASSYSEPGITEAFF
TRBD2	TRBV4-3	-	TRBJ2-1	TGCGCCAGCAGCCAAGTCGGACTAGCGGGAGGAGCAATCAATGAGCAGTTCTTC	CASSQVGLAGGAINEQFF
TRBD2	TRBV9	once	TRBJ2-7	TGTGCCAGCAGCGTCGGGACTAGCGGCCCCTACGAGCAGTACTTC	CASSVGTSGPYEQYF
TRBD2	TRBV7-6	-	TRBJ2-7	TGTGCCAGCAGCCGCTCCCGACTAGCGGGATCCTACGAGCAGTACTTC	CASSRSRLAGSYEQYF
-	TRBV19	-	TRBJ2-1	TGTGCCAGTAGTACCGGTGCCAATGAGCAGTTCTTC	CASSTGANEQFF
TRBD1	TRBV28	-	TRBJ2-7	TGTGCCAGCACCTCCCCCCCGGGGACAGGGAGGCCCTACGAGCAGTACTTC	CASTSPPGTGRPYEQYF
TRBD1	TRBV5-4	once	TRBJ2-7	TGTGCCAGCAGCCCGGGACAGGGGTTCGAGCAGTACTTC	CASSPGQGFEQYF
-	TRBV30	few	TRBJ1-6	TGTGCCTGGAGTCGGGGGGGCGATTCACCCCTCCACTTT	CAWSRGGDSPLHF
-	TRBV6-1	-	TRBJ2-7	TGTGCCAGCAGTGAAGGAATTGACAGATCGAAGCAGTACTTC	CASSEGIDRSKQYF
-	TRBV24-1	-	TRBJ1-2	TGTGCCACCAGTGACCGAACTGATAACTATGGCTACACCTTC	CATSDRTDNYGYTF